This T cell receptor (beta chain) was sequenced during a study of T cells in Graves' hyperthyroidism and ophthalmopathy. TCR beta CDR3 region amplification was performed from RNA transcripts. HTBI primers were used for first-round RT-PCR of the TCR CDR3. A single record per CDR3 protein comes from TCRdb applying MiXCR to the multiplex PCR reads. The profile covers about half a million distinct CDR3 sequences, with roughly 21% appearing a single time and 40% to 50% taken by the ten largest. The CDR3 covers 12 residues. The germline V and J ends were trimmed by 0 bases and 10 bases, with 8 bases remaining between them. The germline V gene has CDR1 SGHNT and CDR2 YYREEE (reference sequence). This clonotype occurred many times.

This TCR came from a man aged 40-49 years with Graves' ophthalmopathy. The V call is TRBV5-4, the J call TRBJ2-1, with D perhaps matching TRBD2 (5 bases). The sequencing sample was made of blood. Written as DNA, the CDR3 is TGTGCCAGCAGCTTGGTGTCGGGGGAGCAGTTCTTC. Protein: CASSLVSGEQFF.